This TCR beta chain was retrieved from a study of tumor-infiltrating lymphocytes in primary liver carcinoma. Points from the study as a whole: Representation across all five tumor regions was limited to only about 7-24% of top clones.

To note about this clonotype: Antigen: not known. An end of the junction does not agree with germline; a read error may underlie this.

Co-extracted RNA and DNA came from about 20-30 mg of unsorted bulk tissue. Five discrete regions of every tumor underwent sampling. Germline CDR1 and CDR2: SEHNR and FQNEAQ (reference sequence). The CDR3 has 18 amino acids. Starting material of 500 ng total RNA yielded TCR beta cDNA via a constant-region primer. A slightly modified ARM-PCR protocol with three nested multiplex PCR rounds produced these TCR beta libraries. The study ran its first two PCR rounds for around 10 cycles each, using TRBV1-TRBV30 forward primers and a C-beta reverse primer. TCRdb ran MiXCR on the multiplex PCR reads and lists one entry per CDR3 protein. Here the sample spans about 130,000 distinct CDR3 sequences, around 60% being singletons.

Sequenced input: liver tumor tissue from sampling region 3. Specified subset: tumor region T3, left-lateral pole. This clonotype was sampled from a woman aged 60-70 years with primary liver carcinoma and hepatitis B virus infection. The chain combines TRBV7-9 with TRBJ2-1; 11 nucleotides match TRBD2. CDR3 region: CASSPNPLAGGPRNGQFF. The CDR3 DNA reads as TGTGCCAGCAGCCCCAACCCTTTAGCGGGAGGGCCTCGGAATGGGCAGTTCTTC. Together with reference TRBV7-9 and TRBJ2-1, the CDR3 gives the full variable domain: DTGVSQNPRHKITKRGQNVTFRCDPISEHNRLYWYRQTLGQGPEFLTYFQNEAQLEKSRLLSDRFSAERPKGSFSTLEIQRTEQGDSAMYLCASSPNPLAGGPRNGQFFGPGTRLTVL.